The clone carrying this TCR beta chain was counted a few times. Its target is unknown. The record originates from a study of metastatic and nonmetastatic thyroid tumors. Study-wide results and limits: Relative to benign nodules, malignant thyroid tumors were reportedly characterized by significantly elevated TCR beta diversity in blood and tumor.

Methods used by the authors: In papillary thyroid cancer, a distant-metastasis classifier was built using CDR3 differences across clinicopathological groups. TCRdb re-called clones from the PCR reads using MiXCR. It is TCRdb's table, rather than the study itself, that gives the V and J calls and clone size. The sample has 20,000 to 25,000 clones, approximately 19% seen once. V shed 8 bases, J shed 4 bases, and the junction held 7 bases outside the gene matches. Germline lookup yields CDR1 MDHEN and CDR2 SYDVKM. The CDR3 consists of 14 residues. No treatment of any kind had been given to any patient before thyroid surgery.

V is TRBV28 and J is TRBJ2-2; 7 bases match TRBD2. Sequencing was done on a sample of blood. This clonotype originated in a male donor with papillary thyroid cancer or a benign thyroid nodule (not recorded which). Some clones in this sample may be carry-over from other donors' samples. The CDR3 DNA sequence: TGTGCCAGCCTGCGACTAGCTTCCACCGGGGAGCTGTTTTTT. Protein product: CASLRLASTGELFF.